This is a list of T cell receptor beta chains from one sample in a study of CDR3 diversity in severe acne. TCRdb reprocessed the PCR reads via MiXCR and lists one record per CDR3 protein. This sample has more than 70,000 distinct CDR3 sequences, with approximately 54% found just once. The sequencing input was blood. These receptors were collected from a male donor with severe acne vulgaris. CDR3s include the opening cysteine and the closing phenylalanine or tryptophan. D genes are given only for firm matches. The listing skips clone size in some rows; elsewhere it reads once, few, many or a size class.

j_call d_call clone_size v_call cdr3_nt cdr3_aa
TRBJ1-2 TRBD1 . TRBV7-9 TGTGCCAGCAGCTTAGCCGGGACAGGGACAGACTATGGCTACACCTTC CASSLAGTGTDYGYTF
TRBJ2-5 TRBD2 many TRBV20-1 TGCAGTGCTAGATCCGGACAGCCTGGGACTAGCGGGAGGGAAGGGCCTACTGAGACCCAGTACTTC CSARSGQPGTSGREGPTETQYF
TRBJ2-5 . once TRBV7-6 TGTGCCAGCAGCTTCTTCGAGGAGACCCAGTACTTC CASSFFEETQYF
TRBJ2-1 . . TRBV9 TGTGCCAGCAGCGTAGAAGCCAACAATGGGCAGTTCTTC CASSVEANNGQFF
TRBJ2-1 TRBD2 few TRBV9 TGTGCCAGCAGCGTAGGGCTAGCGGGCGGCTCCTCCTACAATGAGCAGTTCTTC CASSVGLAGGSSYNEQFF
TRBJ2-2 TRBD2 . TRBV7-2 TGTGCCAGCAGCTTGGGGGGACTAGCGGGAGGGCCGGACGGGGAGCTGTTTTTT CASSLGGLAGGPDGELFF
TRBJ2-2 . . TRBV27 TGTGCCAGCAGTGAGACTAGGGGGAGCACCGGGGAGCTGGTTTTT CASSETRGSTGELVF
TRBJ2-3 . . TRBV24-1 TGTGCCACCAGTGGAAGTGGTACGCAGTATTTT CATSGSGTQYF
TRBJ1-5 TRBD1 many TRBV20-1 TGCAGTGCGACCGGGACAGGGGGTCTCAATCAGCCCCAGCATTTT CSATGTGGLNQPQHF
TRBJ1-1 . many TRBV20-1 TGCAGTGTTTTCGTGGGCCGCATGAACACTGAAGCTTTCTTT CSVFVGRMNTEAFF
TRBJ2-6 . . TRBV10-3 TGTGCCAGCAGTTCCCCGGGGAGTCTTTCTGGGGCCAACGTCCTGACTTTC CASSSPGSLSGANVLTF
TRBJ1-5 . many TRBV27 TGTGCCAGCAGGGACCGCGGAAGTCAGCCCCAGCATTTT CASRDRGSQPQHF
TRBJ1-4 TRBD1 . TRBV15 TGTGCCACGGAATGGGGGTTGACAGGGAAAATTGAAAAACTGTTTTTT CATEWGLTGKIEKLFF
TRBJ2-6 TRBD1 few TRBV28 TGTGCCAGCAACAGGGGCTCTGGGGCCAACGTCCTGACTTTC CASNRGSGANVLTF
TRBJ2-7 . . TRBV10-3 TGTGCCAGCAGCCGGACATTGTCCTACGAGCAGTACTTC CASSRTLSYEQYF
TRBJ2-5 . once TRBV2 TGTGCCAGCAGTGGGACCCGGGAGACCCAGTACTTC CASSGTRETQYF
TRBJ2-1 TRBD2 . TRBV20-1 TGCAGTGCTAGAGATGGACTAGCGGGAGTCTACAATGAGCAGTTCTTC CSARDGLAGVYNEQFF
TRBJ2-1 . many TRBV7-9 TGTGCCAGCAGCTTAGGACCCCGGGACGTTTACAATGAGCAGTTCTTC CASSLGPRDVYNEQFF
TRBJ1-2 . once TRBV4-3 TGCGCCAGCAGCCAAGATGGGGCAGGGACGGATGGCTACACCTTC CASSQDGAGTDGYTF
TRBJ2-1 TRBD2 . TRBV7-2 TGTGCCAGCAGCTTAATGGGACTAGCGAATGTGCAGTTCTTC CASSLMGLANVQFF
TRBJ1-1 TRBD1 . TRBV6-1 TGTGCCAGCAGTGGCCCCCAGGGGGCGGACACTGAAGCTTTCTTT CASSGPQGADTEAFF
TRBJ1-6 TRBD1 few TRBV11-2 TGTGCCAGCAGCTACCGACAGGGAGGCTCCTATAATTCACCCCTCCACTTT CASSYRQGGSYNSPLHF
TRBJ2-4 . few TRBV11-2 TGTGCCAGCAGTTCCCTGACAGACAGGCAAGAAAAGTACTTC CASSSLTDRQEKYF
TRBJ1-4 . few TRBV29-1 TGCAGCGTTGAATCTGTGTCGACGGATGAAAAACTGTTTTTT CSVESVSTDEKLFF
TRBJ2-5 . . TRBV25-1 TGTGCCAGCAGTGAACGGGGTCGGCAGACCCAGTACTTC CASSERGRQTQYF
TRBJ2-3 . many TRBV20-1 TGCAGTGCTAGAGAGGGCGGCATTAGCACAGATACGCAGTATTTT CSAREGGISTDTQYF
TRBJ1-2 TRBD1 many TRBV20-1 TGCAGTGTACAGGGGGACTATGGCTACACCTTC CSVQGDYGYTF
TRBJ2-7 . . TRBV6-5 TGTGCCAGCAGTTACTCGAGCGAGACGATATTAGCGGTCCACGAGCAGTACTTC CASSYSSETILAVHEQYF
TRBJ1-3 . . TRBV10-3 TGTGCCTCCACCGGGAACACCATATATTTT CASTGNTIYF
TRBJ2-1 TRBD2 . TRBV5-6 TGTGCCAGCAGCTGGCGGCTAGCGGGAGTAGGCGAGCAGTTCTTC CASSWRLAGVGEQFF
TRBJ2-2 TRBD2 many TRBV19 TGTGCCAGTAGTCTAGCGGGTATGACCGGGGAGCTGTTTTTT CASSLAGMTGELFF
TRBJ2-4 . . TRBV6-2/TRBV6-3 TGTGCTGCCAGGACGAGGGCCAAAAACATTCAGTACTTC CAARTRAKNIQYF
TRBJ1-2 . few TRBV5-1 TGCGCCAGCAGCTTGGAAAAGGGGCACAACTATGGCTACACCTTC CASSLEKGHNYGYTF
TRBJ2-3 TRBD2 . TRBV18 TGTGCCAGCTCACCAAGACTAGCGGGAGCCACAGATACGCAGTATTTT CASSPRLAGATDTQYF
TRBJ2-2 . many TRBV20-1 TGCAGTGCTGGGTCGGGATGGGGCACCGGGGAGCTGTTTTTT CSAGSGWGTGELFF
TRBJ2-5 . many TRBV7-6 TGTGCCAGCAGGTCGGTGGCCCAAGAGACCCAGTACTTC CASRSVAQETQYF
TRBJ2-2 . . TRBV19 TGTGCCAGTCAGGGAGCCACCGGGGAGCTGTTTTTT CASQGATGELFF
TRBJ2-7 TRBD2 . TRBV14 TGTGCCAGCAGTGAAGCAGCGGGACTAGCGGGAGGGACCTACGAGCAGTACTTC CASSEAAGLAGGTYEQYF
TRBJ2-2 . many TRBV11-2 TGTGCCAGCAGCTCGGACAGTTTCACCGGGGAGCTGTTTTTT CASSSDSFTGELFF
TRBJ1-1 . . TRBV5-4 TGTGCCAGCAGCTCCCAATTAGGTGGCGGCAGGGGAAACACTGAAGCTTTCTTT CASSSQLGGGRGNTEAFF
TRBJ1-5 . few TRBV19 TGTGCCAGTAGCTCCGATAGCAATCAGCCCCAGCATTTT CASSSDSNQPQHF
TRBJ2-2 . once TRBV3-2 TGTGCCAGCAGCGAGAATCCTGGGGAGCTGTTTTTT CASSENPGELFF
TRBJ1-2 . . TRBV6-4 TGTGCCATCGAAGGAGGCGGCTACACCTTC CAIEGGGYTF
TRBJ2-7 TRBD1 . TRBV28 TGTGCCAGTGCCGGGACAGGGGCATACGAGCAGTACTTC CASAGTGAYEQYF
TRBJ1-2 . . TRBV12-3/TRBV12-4 TGTGCCAGCAGTATCTCCCCCGGGCCCTCTTGGTGGGGCTACACCTTC CASSISPGPSWWGYTF
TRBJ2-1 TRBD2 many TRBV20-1 TGCAGTGCTCCACCCCGACCGGGACTAGCGGGATTTGAGCAGTTCTTC CSAPPRPGLAGFEQFF
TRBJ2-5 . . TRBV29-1 TGCAGCGTCAAAAGAGGGGCAGCTCAAGAGACCCAGTACTTC CSVKRGAAQETQYF
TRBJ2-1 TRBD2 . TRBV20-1 TGCAGTGCAAAACTAGCGGGAGCAGGTGAGCAGTTCTTC CSAKLAGAGEQFF
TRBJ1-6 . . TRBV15 TGTGCCACCAGCAGAGATCGACGGCAAGGGTGGCCCCTCCACTTT CATSRDRRQGWPLHF
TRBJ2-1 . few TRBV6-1 TGTGCCAGTTACAAGAAGGGATTCCCGAACCCCAATGAGCAGTTCTTC CASYKKGFPNPNEQFF
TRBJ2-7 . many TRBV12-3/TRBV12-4 TGTGCCAGCAGGCCTTCCGCTAGCACCCGCGAGCAGTACTTC CASRPSASTREQYF
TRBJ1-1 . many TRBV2 TGCGCCAGCAGTGATCGGGGCACTGAAGCTTTCTTT CASSDRGTEAFF
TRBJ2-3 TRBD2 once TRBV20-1 TGCGGTGCTACGTCGGCTAGCGGCAGCACAGATACGCAGTACTTT CGATSASGSTDTQYF